This record covers a single TCR beta chain. The target antigen is unknown. These data belong to a study of shared clonotypes between healthy human individuals. About the research overall: CD4 naive and CD4 memory each took three plates per donor, while CD8 naive took two and CD8 memory one. Findings and limits, study-wide: Researchers found naive subsets generally carried larger estimated richness than memory subsets.

Germline CDR1 SGHRS, CDR2 YFSETQ. Unmatched junction bases numbered 4, after V lost 5 bases and J lost 8 bases. The CDR3 extends over 15 amino acids. An assay was performed, and its level was deep. Sequencing used immunoSEQ multiplex PCR; TCRdb keeps in-frame clones, though not all of them. The sample yields around 1 million clones, over 60% seen once. Healthy and HIV-negative, the adult donors had no recent acute infections or vaccinations. This clonotype was sampled from a man in his late teens or twenties in good health. Material for sequencing was memory CD4+ T cells sorted from blood. The subset: CD45RA-negative fraction. The genes are TRBV5-1 and TRBJ2-1, with TRBD2 matching over 16 bases. Here the CDR3 reads CASRGLAGGPHEQFF. The CDR3 coding sequence is TGCGCCAGCAGGGGACTAGCGGGAGGGCCCCATGAGCAGTTCTTC.